The 13 T cell receptor beta chains reported below all come from one sample, sequenced in a study of T cells in Graves' hyperthyroidism and ophthalmopathy. Template material for amplifying TCR beta CDR3 regions consisted of RNA transcripts. TCR CDR3 underwent first-round RT-PCR with the HTBI primer set. In TCRdb, the multiplex PCR reads were re-called with MiXCR into one record per CDR3 protein. The repertoire holds 280,000 or so distinct CDR3 sequences, with 25% to 30% as singletons. The sample consisted of blood. The receptors shown here come from a man aged 40-49 years with Graves' hyperthyroidism that later progressed to Graves' ophthalmopathy.

In this sample, this clonotype turned up many times. This chain links TRBV6-5 with TRBJ2-7; TRBD2 aligns across 12 bases. This CDR3 is built from 15 residues. V lost 2 bases, J lost 2 bases, and 1 base stayed unmatched. In germline, CDR1 is MNHEY, CDR2 SVGAGI. CDR3 bases: TGTGCCAGCAGTTACCGGACTAGCGGGACCTACGAGCAGTACTTC. Translation gives CASSYRTSGTYEQYF.

This clonotype was seen ten or more times. The V gene is TRBV25-1, the J gene TRBJ2-5; 8 bases line up with TRBD1. Germline values: CDR1 MGHDK, CDR2 SYGVNS. The V segment lost 2 bases and the J segment 7 bases; nucleotides outside the gene matches: 9. The CDR3 sequence is 15 residues long. The DNA for the CDR3 is TGTGCCAGCAGTGAACCCGGACAGGGTTTGGGGACCCAGTACTTC. The encoded protein is CASSEPGQGLGTQYF.

This clonotype has ten or more counts. This chain joins TRBV27 and TRBJ2-5; D possibly uses TRBD1 or TRBD2 (5 bases each). Trimming left V 5 bases short and J 7 bases short, with 26 bases between. Germline values: CDR1 MNHEY, CDR2 SMNVEV (reference sequence). The CDR3 is made up of 17 amino acids. CDR3 region: CASSPHHVRAGDRTQYF. DNA for the CDR3: TGTGCCAGCAGTCCACACCACGTCAGGGCCGGGGATCGGACCCAGTACTTC.

This clonotype was counted a few times. The rearrangement uses TRBV28 and TRBJ2-7; possibly TRBD1 or TRBD2 for D (5 bases each). The CDR3 is made up of 14 amino acids. CDR1 is MDHEN and CDR2 is SYDVKM in the germline V gene. V lost 3 bases to trimming and J lost 0 bases, with 9 bases between them. CDR3: CASSFRDPSYEQYF. The CDR3 region has the DNA TGTGCCAGCAGTTTCCGGGACCCCTCCTACGAGCAGTACTTC.

This clonotype was recorded many times. The chain uses TRBV12-3 or TRBV12-4 and TRBJ1-1; D remains ambiguous. This CDR3 is 13 amino acids long. V lost 6 bases to trimming and J lost 2 bases, with 10 bases between them. For the CDR3, the DNA is TGTGCCAGCAGCCCGGTGGACAACACTGAAGCTTTCTTT. The encoded protein is CASSPVDNTEAFF.

This clonotype was seen many times. The J gene is TRBJ1-2, the V gene TRBV28; D not resolved. Germline V gives CDR1 MDHEN, CDR2 SYDVKM. Trimming stripped 5 bases from V and 4 bases from J, with 17 bases between. The CDR3 is 15 residues long. CDR3 nucleotides: TGTGCCAGCAGTCCCCATAAGACCGGACTCTATGGCTACACCTTC. Protein: CASSPHKTGLYGYTF.

This clonotype occurred many times. J is TRBJ2-7 and V is TRBV6-5; either TRBD1 or TRBD2 may supply D (5 bases each). The CDR3 spans 16 residues. Germline V gives CDR1 MNHEY, CDR2 SVGAGI. V lost 2 bases and J lost 0, with 14 bases in between. The CDR3 loop reads CASSYTSDGTSYEQYF. CDR3 bases: TGTGCCAGCAGTTACACCTCGGACGGGACCTCCTACGAGCAGTACTTC.

The CDR3 nucleotides are TGTGCCAGCAGTTACTCTAACCCTTACACAGGGCTGGGCACTGAAGCTTTCTTT. It codes for CASSYSNPYTGLGTEAFF. V and J are TRBV6-2 or TRBV6-3 and TRBJ1-1; possibly TRBD1 for D (6 bases). Germline CDR1 MNHEY, CDR2 SVGEGT. This CDR3 is built from 18 residues. The ends were cut back, 0 bases at V and 4 bases at J, with 21 bases in the middle.

This clonotype was seen ten or more times. This chain connects TRBV6-1 to TRBJ1-2, with D uncertain. This CDR3 is 14 amino acids long. The germline CDR1 and CDR2 sequences are MNHNS and SASEGT. The V gene lost 2 bases and the J gene lost 4 bases, with 11 bases spanning the gap. CDR3 nucleotides: TGTGCCAGCAGTGAAAGTTTTTGGGCCTATGGCTACACCTTC. This sequence encodes CASSESFWAYGYTF.

The sample holds many counts of this clonotype. This sequence joins TRBV9 and TRBJ2-5; 7 nucleotides match TRBD1. The CDR3 contains 15 residues. Germline CDR1 is SGDLS and CDR2 is YYNGEE. The J segment lost 5 bases and the V segment lost 2 bases, leaving 9 bases of the junction unmatched. The CDR3 region is CASSVGRGLGETQYF. Written as DNA, the CDR3 is TGTGCCAGCAGCGTTGGAAGGGGGCTGGGGGAGACCCAGTACTTC. The whole variable domain, remainder taken from reference TRBV9 and TRBJ2-5, is DSGVTQTPKHLITATGQRVTLRCSPRSGDLSVYWYQQSLDQGLQFLIQYYNGEERAKGNILERFSAQQFPDLHSELNLSSLELGDSALYFCASSVGRGLGETQYFGPGTRLLVL.

This clonotype was seen repeatedly, ten times or more. The CDR3 sequence: CASSFRGDTGELFF. Written as DNA, the CDR3 is TGTGCCAGCAGTTTCAGGGGCGACACCGGGGAGCTGTTTTTT. The chain is built from TRBV12-3 or TRBV12-4 and TRBJ2-2; D might be TRBD1 (6 bases). This CDR3 is 14 amino acids long. Trimming shortened V by 3 bases and J by 3 bases, and 8 bases separated the two germline ends.

This clonotype was recorded a few times. The chain recombines TRBV7-2 with TRBJ2-2; 14 nucleotides agree with TRBD2. The germline CDR1 and CDR2 sequences are SGHTA and FQGNSA. The J segment lost 4 bases and the V segment lost 0 bases, leaving 7 bases of the junction unmatched. The CDR3 runs to 19 residues. The CDR3 bases are TGTGCCAGCAGCTTAGCGGACGGACTAGCGGGAGGTCCCACCGGGGAGCTGTTTTTT. It yields the protein CASSLADGLAGGPTGELFF.

At least ten counts were recorded for this clonotype. One end of the junction does not line up with germline, which may come from a read error. This chain links TRBV30 with TRBJ2-5; TRBD1 agrees at 7 bases. In germline, CDR1 is GTSNPN, CDR2 SVGIG (reference sequence). The CDR3 is 12 amino acids. The CDR3 sequence is CAWSVPSGQTNF. The CDR3 DNA sequence: TGTGCCTGGAGTGTACCCTCGGGACAGACGAACTTC.